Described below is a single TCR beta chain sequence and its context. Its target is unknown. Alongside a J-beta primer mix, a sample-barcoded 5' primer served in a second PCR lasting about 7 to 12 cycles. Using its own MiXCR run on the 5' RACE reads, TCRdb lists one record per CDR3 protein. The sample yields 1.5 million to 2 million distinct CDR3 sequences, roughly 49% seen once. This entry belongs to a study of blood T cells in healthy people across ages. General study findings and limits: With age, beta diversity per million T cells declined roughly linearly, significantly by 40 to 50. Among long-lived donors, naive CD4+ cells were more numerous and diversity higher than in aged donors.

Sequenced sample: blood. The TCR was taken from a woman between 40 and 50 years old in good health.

The CDR3 sequence is CSVLITGGEAFF. CDR3 DNA sequence: TGCAGCGTTCTTATTACAGGGGGCGAAGCTTTCTTT. The rearrangement joins TRBV29-1 to TRBJ1-1; 9 bases map to TRBD1. The germline gives CDR1 SQVTM, CDR2 ANQGSEA. The length of the CDR3 is 12 residues. Trimming removed 5 bases from V and 8 bases from J; junction bases left unmatched: 6.